This entry concerns a single TCR beta chain. Trimming cost V 2 bases and J 6 bases, with 13 bases left between them. Germline loops: CDR1 LNHDA, CDR2 SQIVND (reference sequence). The CDR3 runs to 14 residues. Authors' analysis steps: Counts of nucleated cells, estimated from reference gene primer amplification, were obtained. This table comes from immunoSEQ multiplex PCR, and its TCRdb copy is limited to in-frame clones, with some not included. The V and J calls and clone size were taken over from that table, and D and trimming were inferred from the DNA. The data hold under 200,000 clones, with around 87% observed a single time. These data are taken from a study of blood T cell repertoires in COVID-19. Across the study: Samples of COVID-19 (acute and convalescent) were obtained from the United States, Italy and Spain. The cDNA or gDNA used as material had been derived from T cells, B-cell-depleted T cells, or PBMCs.

The TCR sequence derives from a woman of 80 years or more in a cohort sampled during active or convalescent COVID-19. The chain links TRBV19 to TRBJ1-2, with D uncertain. The sequencing sample was made of peripheral blood. As DNA, the CDR3 is TGTGCCAGTAGTATACGGCGAGGGTCGAATGGCTACACCTTC. Its protein product is CASSIRRGSNGYTF. The full variable domain, in which reference TRBV19 and TRBJ1-2 provide the parts outside the CDR3, is DGGITQSPKYLFRKEGQNVTLSCEQNLNHDAMYWYRQDPGQGLRLIYYSQIVNDFQKGDIAEGYSVSREKKESFPLTVTSAQKNPTAFYLCASSIRRGSNGYTFGSGTRLTVV.